In this sample, the clone carrying this T cell receptor (beta chain) turned up once. This entry comes from a study of control samples from healthy donors and cancer patients. Using immunoSEQ multiplex PCR, the repertoire was profiled, and TCRdb retains in-frame clones only, with some absent. The sample contains about 230,000 clones, approximately 80% of which appear only once. This CDR3 contains 13 residues. The germline V gene has CDR1 LGHDT and CDR2 YNNKEL (reference sequence). The trim removed 4 bases at V and 2 bases at J, leaving 1 base unmatched. This rearrangement joins TRBV3-1 (or the pseudogene TRBV3-2) to TRBJ1-2, with TRBD1 matching 7 bases. This TCR derives from a woman aged 60-75 years with lung cancer. Input material: PBMCs. CDR3 region: CASSPDRNYGYTF. CDR3 DNA: TGTGCCAGCAGCCCGGACAGGAACTATGGCTACACCTTC.